This T cell receptor beta chain is drawn from a study of cytomegalovirus exposure and HLA in healthy donors. Overall study findings and caveats: Accurate prediction of most subjects' HLA-A and HLA-B alleles from TCR beta sequences was reported. When a later analysis was performed, an Asian-associated ancestry cluster reportedly had fewer N-insertions than the approximately 600-donor mean. In vitro work confirmed that a few CMV-associated chains recognize CMV antigens. Rare TCR sequences dominated, though some public TCRs recurred in many donors.

The CDR3 extends over 14 amino acids. After removal of 3 bases from V and 3 bases from J, the junction contained 2 bases not matched to a gene. Germline CDR1 is SGHNT and CDR2 is YYREEE (reference sequence). Regarding this clone: Its target is unknown.

Amplification used 60 Vbeta primers and 13 Jbeta primers. TCRdb's table, derived via immunoSEQ multiplex PCR, lists solely in-frame clones and lacks some. Among 150,000 to 200,000 clones, approximately 84% were seen once, and the ten largest hold about 0.24%. Sequences were obtained from PBMCs. The sequence derives from a boy aged 5-17 years in good health and CMV-seronegative. The chain is built from TRBV5-4 and TRBJ2-3; 9 nucleotides match TRBD1. The CDR3 is CASSWGTGTDTQYF. CDR3 sequence (DNA): TGTGCCAGCAGCTGGGGGACAGGGACAGATACGCAGTATTTT.